A single sample is the source of the 24 T cell receptor beta chains below, sequenced in a study of neurological immune-mediated disorders. From the 5' RACE reads, TCRdb called clonotypes with MiXCR, one entry per CDR3 protein. The sample lists 95,000 or so distinct CDR3 sequences; around 3.3% were seen once. Sequenced sample: PBMCs. Every receptor here comes from a woman under 30 with multiple sclerosis.

This clonotype was recorded at least ten times. The rearrangement uses TRBV10-3 and TRBJ1-4; the D is unclear. The ends were cut back, 8 bases at V and 5 bases at J, with 9 bases in the middle. This CDR3 contains 12 residues. Germline V lookup: CDR1 ENHRY, CDR2 SYGVKD. The CDR3 here is CAIGQANEKLFF. In DNA, the CDR3 is TGTGCCATCGGGCAGGCGAATGAAAAACTGTTTTTT.

This clonotype was recorded many times. The V and J genes are TRBV6-5 and TRBJ2-1; no firm D call. V was pared by 9 bases and J by 1 base, with 7 bases between. Germline V lookup: CDR1 MNHEY, CDR2 SVGAGI. The CDR3 runs to 12 residues. CDR3 in DNA: TGTGCCAGTTGGGTTTCCTACAATGAGCAGTTCTTC. Its protein product is CASWVSYNEQFF.

This clonotype was recorded at least ten times. This chain links TRBV7-9 with TRBJ2-6; TRBD2 matches at 7 bases. CDR1 SEHNR and CDR2 FQNEAQ come from the germline V gene (reference sequence). CDR3 length: 16 residues. The J segment lost 0 bases and the V segment lost 7 bases, leaving 6 bases of the junction unmatched. CDR3 amino acids: CASTYGGDSGANVLTF. The CDR3 nucleotides read TGTGCCAGCACCTATGGGGGGGACTCTGGGGCCAACGTCCTGACTTTC.

The chain is built from TRBV2 and TRBJ2-2; the match to TRBD2 covers 9 bases. V was pared by 8 bases and J by 6 bases, with 10 bases of the junction left unmatched. There are 15 residues in the CDR3. CDR1 is SNHLY and CDR2 is FYNNEI in the germline V gene. Written as DNA, the CDR3 is TGTGCCAGCTCCCGGGGCGGGGGGGCCCCCGGGGAGCTGTTTTTT. Translated, it gives CASSRGGGAPGELFF. The whole variable domain, filled in from reference TRBV2 and TRBJ2-2, reads EPEVTQTPSHQVTQMGQEVILRCVPISNHLYFYWYRQILGQKVEFLVSFYNNEISEKSEIFDDQFSVERPDGSNFTLKIRSTKLEDSAMYFCASSRGGGAPGELFFGEGSRLTVL.

The chain links TRBV7-9 to TRBJ2-7; D gene ambiguous. V lost 5 bases, J lost 1 base, and 15 bases lay in between. From germline, CDR1 is SEHNR and CDR2 FQNEAQ (reference sequence). The CDR3 runs to 15 residues. CDR3 protein: CASSPEKSPSYEQYF. CDR3 DNA: TGTGCCAGCAGCCCCGAGAAATCCCCGTCCTACGAGCAGTACTTC.

This clonotype was detected ten times or more. The chain couples TRBV20-1 to TRBJ1-6, with D tentatively TRBD1 (6 bases). Germline assignment: CDR1 DFQATT and CDR2 SNEGSKA (reference sequence). This CDR3 is built from 15 residues. Between the trimmed V and J ends, which lost 1 base and 5 bases, there was a span of 12 bases. DNA of the CDR3: TGCAGTGCTAGAGCATGGGACACGAATAATTCACCCCTCCACTTT. Amino acid sequence: CSARAWDTNNSPLHF.

This clonotype was counted many times. V usage is TRBV12-3 or TRBV12-4 and J usage is TRBJ1-1; D is ambiguous. The length of the CDR3 is 14 residues. The ends were cut back, 4 bases at V and 1 base at J, with 10 bases in the middle. CDR3 in DNA: TGTGCCAGCAGTTCTATGACTGAGAACACTGAAGCTTTCTTT. Residues: CASSSMTENTEAFF.

There are many counts of this clonotype. The V gene is TRBV6-5, the J gene TRBJ2-5; D is possibly TRBD2 (5 bases). Germline V gene data show CDR1 as MNHEY and CDR2 as SVGAGI. The CDR3 length is 14 residues. Trimming stripped 2 bases from V and 1 base from J, with 8 bases between. The CDR3 bases are TGTGCCAGCAGTTACAAGACTATCCAAGAGACCCAGTACTTC. Its protein product is CASSYKTIQETQYF.

This clonotype was recorded at least ten times. The CDR3 DNA follows: TGTGCCAGCAGCCACCCGAGTGGGTACGAGCAGTACTTC. Residues: CASSHPSGYEQYF. The chain employs TRBV11-2 and TRBJ2-7; no firm D call. V lost 5 bases to trimming and J lost 4 bases, with 12 bases between them. Germline CDR1 SGHAT, CDR2 FQNNGV. The CDR3 is 13 amino acids.

This clonotype was observed many times. The genes are TRBV5-1 and TRBJ2-7; D possibly corresponds to TRBD2 (5 bases). This CDR3 has 14 residues. Trimming cost V 0 bases and J 5 bases, with 12 bases left between them. CDR1 SGHRS and CDR2 YFSETQ come from the germline V gene. The CDR3: CASSLGSGADEQYF. The CDR3 nucleotides are TGCGCCAGCAGCTTGGGGAGCGGAGCCGACGAGCAGTACTTC.

At least ten counts were recorded for this clonotype. The rearrangement joins TRBV7-2 to TRBJ2-5; weak D call: TRBD2 (6 bases). Looked up from germline, CDR1 is SGHTA and CDR2 is FQGNSA. V lost 2 bases and J lost 2, with 12 bases in between. The CDR3 covers 15 residues. The CDR3 DNA reads as TGTGCCAGCAGCTTAATTCCGGGGGAACAAGAGACCCAGTACTTC. Its protein product is CASSLIPGEQETQYF.

This clonotype has at least ten counts. The V and J genes are TRBV4-1 and TRBJ2-5; a weak D match, TRBD1 (5 bases). CDR3 length: 14 amino acids. V lost 1 base, J lost 5 bases, and 11 bases lay in between. Germline assignment: CDR1 MGHRA and CDR2 YSYEKL. The CDR3 DNA reads TGCGCCAGCAGCCAAGCCCCAGGGCGGGAGACCCAGTACTTC. Its protein is CASSQAPGRETQYF.

This clonotype was seen many times. This sequence joins TRBV7-2 and TRBJ1-4, with D tentatively TRBD1 (6 bases). In germline, CDR1 is SGHTA, CDR2 FQGNSA. V was cut by 5 bases and J by 10 bases, with 20 bases left in between. CDR3 size: 15 residues. The CDR3 coding sequence is TGTGCCAGCAGCCCCCTTATGGGGGGCCGCGGAAAACTGTTTTTT. This gives the protein CASSPLMGGRGKLFF.

This clonotype was counted ten times or more. The V gene is TRBV5-1, the J gene TRBJ2-5, with D unclear. Trimming took off 5 bases at V and 3 bases at J, with 14 bases between the two ends. This CDR3 is built from 14 residues. The germline gives CDR1 SGHRS, CDR2 YFSETQ. CDR3 amino acids: CASSPLGGKETQYF. The CDR3 DNA is TGCGCCAGCAGTCCGTTGGGCGGAAAAGAGACCCAGTACTTC.

There are many counts of this clonotype. At one of its ends the junction is not consistent with the germline gene, which may arise from a read error. CDR3 coding DNA: TGTGCCAGCAGTAACGGGGATGAAACCATCGGCGGCGCCTTC. It specifies CASSNGDETIGGAF. This chain uses TRBV2 with TRBJ1-2, with no clear D. The CDR3 spans 14 residues. The germline gives CDR1 SNHLY, CDR2 FYNNEI. Full variable domain (missing parts from reference TRBV2 and TRBJ1-2): EPEVTQTPSHQVTQMGQEVILRCVPISNHLYFYWYRQILGQKVEFLVSFYNNEISEKSEIFDDQFSVERPDGSNFTLKIRSTKLEDSAMYFCASSNGDETIGGAFGSGTRLTVV.

This clonotype was seen at least ten times. The chain couples TRBV20-1 to TRBJ1-1; possible D gene TRBD1, 5 bases. From germline, CDR1 is DFQATT and CDR2 SNEGSKA (reference sequence). V lost 0 bases and J lost 3, with 14 bases in between. The CDR3 is made up of 15 amino acids. The DNA of the CDR3 is TGCAGTGCTAGAGACGCACAGGCCGGGGACACTGAAGCTTTCTTT. Protein: CSARDAQAGDTEAFF.

In this sample, this clonotype turned up many times. The CDR3 is CASSEGRATDTQYF. Here the CDR3 DNA reads TGCGCCAGCAGTGAGGGCAGGGCGACAGATACGCAGTATTTT. This sequence joins TRBV10-1 and TRBJ2-3, with D maybe TRBD1 (5 bases). The CDR3 has 14 residues. Looked up from germline, CDR1 is WNHNN and CDR2 is SYGVQD (reference sequence). Trimming cost V 2 bases and J 3 bases, with 9 bases left between them.

Concerning this clonotype itself: A much bigger clone sits one base away, suggesting this may be a read error. V usage is TRBV7-9 and J usage is TRBJ2-4, with 8 positions matching TRBD1. Germline trimming cut 5 bases from V and 0 bases from J; bases unmatched to any gene: 6. The germline gives CDR1 SEHNR, CDR2 FQNEAQ (reference sequence). The CDR3 is 16 amino acids. This CDR3 reads CASSPGTGTAKNIQYF. In DNA, the CDR3 is TGTGCCAGCAGCCCCGGGACAGGCACAGCCAAAAACATTCAGTACTTC.

The CDR3, as DNA: TGTGCCAGCGGCGCGGGACACACCTACGAGCAGTACTTC. Translation gives CASGAGHTYEQYF. This chain uses TRBV3-1 with TRBJ2-7; D might be TRBD1 or TRBD2, each matching 6 bases. The germline gives CDR1 LGHDT, CDR2 YNNKEL (reference sequence). V was trimmed by 8 bases and J by 2 bases, leaving 13 bases between them. This CDR3 region has 13 residues.

The table lists this clonotype with many counts. The chain recombines TRBV7-2 with TRBJ2-7, with a weak D call TRBD1 (5 bases). The CDR3 extends over 13 amino acids. Trimming took 4 bases from V and 7 from J, leaving 14 bases between them. Germline V lookup: CDR1 SGHTA, CDR2 FQGNSA. The CDR3 protein is CASSYVRVGEQYF. DNA of the CDR3: TGTGCCAGCAGCTACGTCAGGGTGGGGGAGCAGTACTTC.

At least ten counts were recorded for this clonotype. The V and J genes are TRBV5-1 and TRBJ2-5; D is perhaps TRBD1 (6 bases). This CDR3 is built from 12 residues. The germline CDR1 and CDR2 sequences are SGHRS and YFSETQ. Trimming shortened V by 5 bases and J by 2 bases, and 7 bases separated the two germline ends. CDR3 DNA sequence: TGCGCCAGCAGGAGGGGGCAAGAGACCCAGTACTTC. This encodes CASRRGQETQYF.

This clonotype was seen repeatedly, ten times or more. This sequence joins TRBV12-3 or TRBV12-4 and TRBJ1-1; D perhaps matches TRBD1 (5 bases). The CDR3 length is 14 residues. Deletions cut 5 bases from V and 5 bases from J, with 15 bases between. CDR3 coding DNA: TGTGCCAGCAGTCCACAGGCGTATGGTACTGAAGCTTTCTTT. This codes for CASSPQAYGTEAFF.

In its sample, this clonotype was seen many times. The chain joins TRBV9 to TRBJ2-5, with 11 bases aligning to TRBD1. The CDR3 totals 16 residues. Unmatched junction bases numbered 8, after V lost 3 bases and J lost 4 bases. The germline V gene encodes CDR1 SGDLS and CDR2 YYNGEE. CDR3 amino acids: CASSGGQGANGETQYF. CDR3 nucleotides: TGTGCCAGCAGCGGTGGACAGGGGGCGAATGGAGAGACCCAGTACTTC.

This clonotype was seen ten or more times. The J gene is TRBJ2-1, the V gene TRBV5-4, with TRBD1 matching over 7 bases. This CDR3 has 16 amino acids. Germline assignment: CDR1 SGHNT and CDR2 YYREEE (reference sequence). V gave up 4 bases and J gave up 2 bases; unmatched junction bases: 9. For the CDR3, the DNA is TGTGCCAGCAGCCAAGGGGGCTTTGGCACCTACAATGAGCAGTTCTTC. Protein product: CASSQGGFGTYNEQFF. The full variable domain, its missing parts supplied by reference TRBV5-4 and TRBJ2-1, is ETGVTQSPTHLIKTRGQQVTLRCSSQSGHNTVSWYQQALGQGPQFIFQYYREEENGRGNFPPRFSGLQFPNYSSELNVNALELDDSALYLCASSQGGFGTYNEQFFGPGTRLTVL.